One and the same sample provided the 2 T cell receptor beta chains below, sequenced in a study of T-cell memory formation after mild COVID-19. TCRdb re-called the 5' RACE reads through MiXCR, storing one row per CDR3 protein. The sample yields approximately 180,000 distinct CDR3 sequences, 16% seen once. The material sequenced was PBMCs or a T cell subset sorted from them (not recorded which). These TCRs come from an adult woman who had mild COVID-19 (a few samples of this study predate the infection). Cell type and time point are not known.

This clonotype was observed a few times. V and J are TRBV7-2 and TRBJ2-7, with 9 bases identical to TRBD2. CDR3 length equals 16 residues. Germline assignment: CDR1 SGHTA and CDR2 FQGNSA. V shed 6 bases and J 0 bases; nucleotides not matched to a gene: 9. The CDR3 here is CASSFTGSGGSYEQYF. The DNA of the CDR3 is TGTGCCAGCAGTTTCACGGGTAGCGGGGGCTCCTACGAGCAGTACTTC.

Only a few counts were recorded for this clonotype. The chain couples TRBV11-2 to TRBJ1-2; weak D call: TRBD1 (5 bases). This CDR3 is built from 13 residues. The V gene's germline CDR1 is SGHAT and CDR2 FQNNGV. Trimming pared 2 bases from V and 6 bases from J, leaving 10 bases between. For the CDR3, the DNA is TGTGCCAGCAGCTTAAGGCCAGGGAATGGCTACACCTTC. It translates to CASSLRPGNGYTF.